This TCR beta chain was captured in a study of T cell clones after liver transplantation. About the study: At least one year of complete immunosuppression withdrawal without enzymes over twice normal defined tolerance.

Clones were read by immunoSEQ multiplex PCR, and TCRdb kept only the in-frame ones, dropping some. This sample has around 77,000 clones, with around 80% found just once. The CDR3 has 14 residues. Trimming left V 0 bases short and J 3 bases short, with 6 bases between. Germline loops: CDR1 SGHAT, CDR2 FQNNGV. The TCR comes from a human patient who received a liver transplant. Some T cells may be graft donor cells. Sequenced material: CD4+ T cells from blood, taken 12 months after liver transplant. This chain uses TRBV11-2 with TRBJ2-1; the D is unclear. The CDR3: CASSLESLYNEQFF. Here the CDR3 DNA reads TGTGCCAGCAGCTTAGAATCCCTCTACAATGAGCAGTTCTTC.